The entry below gives a single TCR beta chain sequence along with its context. The sample originates from a study of control samples from healthy donors and cancer patients. TCRdb keeps only in-frame clones here, not all; method: immunoSEQ multiplex PCR. The sample holds thousands of clones, around 82% seen once. Trimming pared 1 base from V and 4 bases from J, leaving 13 bases between. Germline V gives CDR1 LGHDT, CDR2 YNNKEL (reference sequence). The CDR3 runs 15 residues. The sequenced material came from PBMCs. The chain links TRBV3-1 (or the pseudogene TRBV3-2) to TRBJ1-2, with TRBD1 as a possible D gene (6 bases). The origin of this receptor is an older man with lung cancer. The CDR3 coding sequence is TGTGCCAGCAGCCAAGGGGGGGCGCCCGGCTATGGCTACACCTTC. Its protein product is CASSQGGAPGYGYTF.